This T cell receptor (beta chain) was identified in a study of CD8+ T cells in alopecia areata. Of note for this clone: Its target is not known.

The CDR3 loop spans 15 amino acids. Germline CDR1 is SGHVS and CDR2 is FQNEAQ. Trimming at V came to 1 base and at J to 4 bases, leaving 4 bases not matched to a gene. As to treatment: oral pan-JAK inhibitor, 5-10 mg twice daily. Both CD4+ and CD8+ T cells were separated by sorting PBMCs. RNA extraction was followed by reverse transcription into cDNA, which acted as the sequencing template. Method: immunoSEQ multiplex PCR; TCRdb's copy keeps in-frame clones and lacks some. Here the sample spans around 200,000 clones, approximately 56% being singletons. Whole-study findings and limits: In lesional scalp, particularly from alopecia totalis/universalis, clonality was higher than in normal scalp. Patients displayed less clarity in TCR sharing than mice, a finding possibly related to HLA. Clonality in the scalp and expanded CD8+ clones ranked among the top 100 were significantly decreased by tofacitinib.

The origin of this receptor is a human donor with alopecia areata. This material consisted of CD4+ T cells sorted from blood, taken at week 4, from a patient treated with tofacitinib. V gene TRBV7-8 combines with J gene TRBJ1-1; TRBD1 matches at 9 bases. CDR3 in DNA: TGTGCCAGCAGCTTAGTGGGACAGGGAAGCACTGAAGCTTTCTTT. Its protein product is CASSLVGQGSTEAFF.